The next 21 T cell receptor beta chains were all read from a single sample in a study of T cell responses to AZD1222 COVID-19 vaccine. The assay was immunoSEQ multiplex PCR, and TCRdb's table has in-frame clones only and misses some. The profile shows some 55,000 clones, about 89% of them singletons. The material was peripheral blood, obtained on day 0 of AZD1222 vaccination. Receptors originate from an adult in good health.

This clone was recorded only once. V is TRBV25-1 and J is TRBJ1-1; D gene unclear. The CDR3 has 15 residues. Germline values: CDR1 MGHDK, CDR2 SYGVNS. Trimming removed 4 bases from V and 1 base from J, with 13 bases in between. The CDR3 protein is CASSGHPWGNTEAFF. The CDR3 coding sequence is TGTGCCAGCAGTGGGCATCCGTGGGGGAACACTGAAGCTTTCTTT.

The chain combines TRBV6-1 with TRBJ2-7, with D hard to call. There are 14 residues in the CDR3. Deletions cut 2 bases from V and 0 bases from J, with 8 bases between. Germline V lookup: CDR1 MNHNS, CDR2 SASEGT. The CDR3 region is CASSEQRASYEQYF. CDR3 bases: TGTGCCAGCAGTGAACAACGAGCCTCCTACGAGCAGTACTTC.

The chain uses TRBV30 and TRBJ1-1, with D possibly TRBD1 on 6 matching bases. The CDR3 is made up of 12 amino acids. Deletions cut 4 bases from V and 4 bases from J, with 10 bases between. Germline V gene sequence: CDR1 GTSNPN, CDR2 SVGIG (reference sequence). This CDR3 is CAWKGGSTEAFF. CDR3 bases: TGTGCCTGGAAGGGGGGAAGCACTGAAGCTTTCTTT.

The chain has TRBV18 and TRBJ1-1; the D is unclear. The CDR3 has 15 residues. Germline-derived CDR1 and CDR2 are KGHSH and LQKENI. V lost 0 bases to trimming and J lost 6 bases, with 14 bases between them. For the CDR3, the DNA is TGTGCCAGCTCACCACCAGGGTCCCCGTTGTCTGAAGCTTTCTTT. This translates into CASSPPGSPLSEAFF.

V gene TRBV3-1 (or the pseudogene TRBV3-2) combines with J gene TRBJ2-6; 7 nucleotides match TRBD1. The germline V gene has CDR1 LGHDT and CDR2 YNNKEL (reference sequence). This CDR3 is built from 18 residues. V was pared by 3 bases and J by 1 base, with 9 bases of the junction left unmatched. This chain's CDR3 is CASSQVWDSGSGANVLTF. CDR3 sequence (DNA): TGTGCCAGCAGCCAGGTCTGGGACAGTGGGTCTGGGGCCAACGTCCTGACTTTC.

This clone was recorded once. CDR3 bases: TGTGCCAGCAGCCCTGGGGGCGGAAATTCACCCCTCCACTTT. Translated: CASSPGGGNSPLHF. The chain combines TRBV2 with TRBJ1-6; D perhaps matches TRBD1 (6 bases). The V and J ends lost 6 bases and 7 bases respectively, with 13 bases between them. The CDR3 loop spans 14 amino acids. CDR1 and CDR2 (germline): SNHLY, FYNNEI.

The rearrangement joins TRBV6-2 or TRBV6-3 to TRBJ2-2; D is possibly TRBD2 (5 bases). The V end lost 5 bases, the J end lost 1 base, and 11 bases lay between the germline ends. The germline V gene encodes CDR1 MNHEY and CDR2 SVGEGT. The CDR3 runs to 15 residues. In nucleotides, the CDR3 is TGTGCCAGCAGTACCGAGGGAAGGAACACCGGGGAGCTGTTTTTT. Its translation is CASSTEGRNTGELFF.

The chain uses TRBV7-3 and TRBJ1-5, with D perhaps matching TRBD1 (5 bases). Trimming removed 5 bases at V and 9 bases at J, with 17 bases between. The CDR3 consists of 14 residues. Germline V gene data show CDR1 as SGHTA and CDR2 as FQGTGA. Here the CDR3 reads CASSEDTGIGPQHF. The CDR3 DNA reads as TGTGCCAGCAGCGAAGACACAGGAATTGGGCCCCAGCATTTT.

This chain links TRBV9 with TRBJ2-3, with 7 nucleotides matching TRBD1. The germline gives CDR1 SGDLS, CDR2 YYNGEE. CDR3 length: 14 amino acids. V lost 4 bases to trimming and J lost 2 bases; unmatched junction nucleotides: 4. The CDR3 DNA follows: TGTGCCAGCAGCCTGGGACAGACCACAGATACGCAGTATTTT. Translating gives CASSLGQTTDTQYF.

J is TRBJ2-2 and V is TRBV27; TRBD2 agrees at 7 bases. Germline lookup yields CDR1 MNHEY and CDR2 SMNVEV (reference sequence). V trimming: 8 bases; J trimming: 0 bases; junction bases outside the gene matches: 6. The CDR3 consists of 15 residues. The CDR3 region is CASRTGGSNTGELFF. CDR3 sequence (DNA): TGTGCCAGCCGTACCGGGGGGTCGAACACCGGGGAGCTGTTTTTT.

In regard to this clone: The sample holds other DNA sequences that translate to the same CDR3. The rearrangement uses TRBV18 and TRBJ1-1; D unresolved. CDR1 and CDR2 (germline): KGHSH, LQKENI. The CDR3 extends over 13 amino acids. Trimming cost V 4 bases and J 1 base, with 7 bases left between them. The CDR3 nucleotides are TGTGCCAGCTCACGTGATTCGAACACTGAAGCTTTCTTT. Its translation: CASSRDSNTEAFF.

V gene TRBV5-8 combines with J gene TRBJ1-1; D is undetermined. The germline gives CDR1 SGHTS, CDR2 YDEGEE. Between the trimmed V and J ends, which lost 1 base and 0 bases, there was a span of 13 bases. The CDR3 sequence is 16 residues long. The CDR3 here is CASSLNRGSLNTEAFF. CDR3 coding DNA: TGTGCCAGCAGCTTGAATCGTGGCAGCCTGAACACTGAAGCTTTCTTT.

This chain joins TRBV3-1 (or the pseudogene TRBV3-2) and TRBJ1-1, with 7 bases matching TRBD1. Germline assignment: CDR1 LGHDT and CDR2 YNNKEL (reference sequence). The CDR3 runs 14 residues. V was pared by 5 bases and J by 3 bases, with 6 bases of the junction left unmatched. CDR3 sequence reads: CASSSRDRDTEAFF. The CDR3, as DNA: TGTGCCAGCAGCTCCCGGGACAGAGACACTGAAGCTTTCTTT.

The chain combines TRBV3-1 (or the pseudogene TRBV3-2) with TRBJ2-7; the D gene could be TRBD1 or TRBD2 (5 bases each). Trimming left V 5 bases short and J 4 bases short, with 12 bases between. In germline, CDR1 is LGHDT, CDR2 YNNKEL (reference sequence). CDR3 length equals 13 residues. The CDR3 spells CASSYGTQYEQYF. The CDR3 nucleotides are TGTGCCAGCAGCTATGGGACCCAATACGAGCAGTACTTC.

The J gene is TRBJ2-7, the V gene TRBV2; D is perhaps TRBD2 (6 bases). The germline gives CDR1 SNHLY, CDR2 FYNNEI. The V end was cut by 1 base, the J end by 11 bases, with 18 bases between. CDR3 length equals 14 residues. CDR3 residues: CASSEDITSSGKYF. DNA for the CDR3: TGTGCCAGCAGTGAAGATATCACTAGCTCGGGAAAGTACTTC.

As DNA, the CDR3 is TGTGCCAGCAGCTCGGGACTGTACAATGAGCAGTTCTTC. Protein sequence: CASSSGLYNEQFF. The chain is built from TRBV28 and TRBJ2-1; D may be TRBD2 (6 bases). CDR3 length: 13 residues. Per the germline V gene, CDR1 is MDHEN and CDR2 is SYDVKM. The V gene lost 6 bases and the J gene lost 4 bases, with 10 bases spanning the gap.

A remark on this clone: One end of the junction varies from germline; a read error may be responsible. CDR3 loop: CATSDLGAGAGTGELFF. CDR3 nucleotides: TGTGCCACCAGCGATTTAGGAGCGGGAGCGGGCACCGGGGAGCTGTTTTTT. The rearrangement uses TRBV24-1 and TRBJ2-2; 8 bases align to TRBD2. Germline values: CDR1 KGHDR, CDR2 SFDVKD. The CDR3 runs to 17 residues.

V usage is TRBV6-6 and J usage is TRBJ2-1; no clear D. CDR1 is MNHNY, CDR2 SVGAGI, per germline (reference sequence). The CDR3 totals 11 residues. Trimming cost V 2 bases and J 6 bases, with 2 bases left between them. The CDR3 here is CASSYGNEQFF. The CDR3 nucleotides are TGTGCCAGCAGTTACGGCAATGAGCAGTTCTTC.

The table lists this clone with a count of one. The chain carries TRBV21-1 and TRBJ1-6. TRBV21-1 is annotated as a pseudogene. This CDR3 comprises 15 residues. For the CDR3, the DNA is TGTGCCAGCAGCAAAGACCGGGCGCGTCTTTCACCCCTCCACTTT. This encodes CASSKDRARLSPLHF.

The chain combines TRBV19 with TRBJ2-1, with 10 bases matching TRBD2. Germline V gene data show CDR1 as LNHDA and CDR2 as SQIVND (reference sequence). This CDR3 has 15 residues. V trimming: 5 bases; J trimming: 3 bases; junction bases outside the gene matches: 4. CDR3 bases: TGTGCCAGTAGTCCCCGGACTAGCGGCTACAATGAGCAGTTCTTC. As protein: CASSPRTSGYNEQFF.

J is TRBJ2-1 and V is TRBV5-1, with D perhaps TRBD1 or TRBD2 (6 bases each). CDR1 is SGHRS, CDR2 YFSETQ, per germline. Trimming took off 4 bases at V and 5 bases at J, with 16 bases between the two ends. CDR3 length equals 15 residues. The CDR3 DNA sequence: TGCGCCAGCAGCATCCAGGGGCCGGGGGACAATGAGCAGTTCTTC. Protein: CASSIQGPGDNEQFF.